What follows is one TCR beta chain and its context. The data were obtained in a study of shared clonotypes between healthy human individuals. As originally analysed: ImmunoSEQ supplied junction-only sequences lacking quality scores, so filtering was different. Produced via immunoSEQ multiplex PCR; TCRdb's table is partial and in-frame only. That table furnishes V, J and clone size, whereas the DNA furnished D and trimming. The repertoire holds roughly 2,300,000 clones, 92% seen once, with 0.37% in the top ten. This CDR3 is 16 amino acids long. Germline V gene sequence: CDR1 SGDLS, CDR2 YYNGEE. V lost 4 bases and J 0 bases, leaving 11 bases between the germline ends.

The material sequenced was naive CD4+ T cells from PBMCs. Indicated subset: CD45RA+ positively selected. The chain joins TRBV9 to TRBJ2-6; D is unresolved. The TCR originated in a man aged 18 to 30 in good health. Some clones in this sample may be carry-over from other donors' samples. The CDR3 spells CASSPRRSSGANVLTF. CDR3 nucleotide sequence: TGTGCCAGCAGCCCCCGACGAAGCTCTGGGGCCAACGTCCTGACTTTC.